One sample yielded the 24 T cell receptor beta chains listed below, sequenced in a study of shared clonotypes between healthy human individuals. It was CD45RO-negative cells, positively selected for CCR7, that made up naive CD8 cells, with terminally differentiated effector memory CD45RA+ cells excluded. Sequencing was performed with immunoSEQ multiplex PCR; in TCRdb, only in-frame clones are kept and a portion is missing. The sample yields about 2,100,000 clones, 85% to 95% seen once. Material: naive CD8+ T cells from PBMCs. All receptors derive from a man between 18 and 29 years old in good health. Some clones in this sample may be carry-over from other donors' samples.

The V gene is TRBV2, the J gene TRBJ1-4, with TRBD1 identical over 10 bases. This CDR3 has 15 residues. Trimming at V came to 6 bases and at J to 7 bases, leaving 8 bases not matched to a gene. Looked up from germline, CDR1 is SNHLY and CDR2 is FYNNEI. CDR3 sequence reads: CASSADRGLSEKLFF. The DNA for the CDR3 is TGTGCCAGCAGCGCCGACAGGGGGCTTTCTGAAAAACTGTTTTTT.

On this clone: Different DNA sequences within this sample yield the same CDR3. J is TRBJ2-5 and V is TRBV9, with D perhaps TRBD1 (6 bases). CDR3 size: 15 residues. Trimming removed 0 bases from V and 1 base from J, with 10 bases in between. Germline V lookup: CDR1 SGDLS, CDR2 YYNGEE. CDR3: CASSVGGGPQETQYF. DNA for the CDR3: TGTGCCAGCAGCGTAGGTGGGGGCCCCCAAGAGACCCAGTACTTC. The full variable domain, completed using reference TRBV9 and TRBJ2-5, is DSGVTQTPKHLITATGQRVTLRCSPRSGDLSVYWYQQSLDQGLQFLIQYYNGEERAKGNILERFSAQQFPDLHSELNLSSLELGDSALYFCASSVGGGPQETQYFGPGTRLLVL.

This clone was picked up a small number of times. The same CDR3 arises from other DNA sequences in this sample as well. The V and J genes are TRBV11-2 and TRBJ2-5; D gene unclear. CDR1 and CDR2 from the germline V gene are SGHAT and FQNNGV. Between the trimmed V and J ends, which lost 1 base and 5 bases, there was a span of 5 bases. The length of the CDR3 is 12 residues. This chain's CDR3 is CASSLGEETQYF. The CDR3 DNA reads TGTGCCAGCAGCTTAGGCGAGGAGACCCAGTACTTC.

V gene TRBV19 combines with J gene TRBJ1-2; D remains ambiguous. The V end lost 3 bases, the J end lost 5 bases, and 16 bases lay between the germline ends. Looked up from germline, CDR1 is LNHDA and CDR2 is SQIVND (reference sequence). The CDR3 covers 15 residues. DNA for the CDR3: TGTGCCAGTAGTATTTGGCTTTCCCAATCTTATGGCTACACCTTC. It codes for CASSIWLSQSYGYTF.

The J gene is TRBJ2-1, the V gene TRBV13; unclear D gene. The CDR3 is made up of 12 amino acids. Germline CDR1 is PRHDT and CDR2 is FYEKMQ (reference sequence). Between the trimmed V and J ends, which lost 2 bases and 13 bases, there was a span of 12 bases. Here the CDR3 reads CASSLSITQQFF. CDR3 bases: TGTGCCAGCAGCTTAAGTATAACACAACAGTTCTTC.

Turning to this clone: The identical CDR3 is also encoded by other nucleotide sequences in the sample. The chain employs TRBV6-5 and TRBJ2-7; D gene unclear. The germline CDR1 and CDR2 sequences are MNHEY and SVGAGI. Trimming stripped 0 bases from V and 4 bases from J, with 10 bases between. The CDR3 consists of 14 residues. The CDR3 sequence is CASSYSGSPYEQYF. Written as DNA, the CDR3 is TGTGCCAGCAGTTACTCGGGCAGTCCTTACGAGCAGTACTTC.

The chain recombines TRBV2 with TRBJ1-5; D call uncertain. CDR1 is SNHLY, CDR2 FYNNEI, per germline. The CDR3 is made up of 13 amino acids. V was pared by 7 bases and J by 6 bases, with 13 bases between. The CDR3 reads CASMAGSGQPQHF. The CDR3 DNA sequence: TGTGCCAGCATGGCGGGATCGGGTCAGCCCCAGCATTTT.

The chain is built from TRBV18 and TRBJ2-2; D gene ambiguous. V was pared by 4 bases and J by 1 base, with 16 bases between. Germline V gene data show CDR1 as KGHSH and CDR2 as LQKENI. CDR3 size: 17 residues. In DNA form, the CDR3 reads TGTGCCAGCTCACAGAAGGTCCGGCAGATGAACACCGGGGAGCTGTTTTTT. It translates to CASSQKVRQMNTGELFF.

This sequence joins TRBV7-3 and TRBJ2-3; D is possibly TRBD2 (6 bases). V lost 2 bases, J lost 1 base, and 13 bases lay in between. The germline V gene has CDR1 SGHTA and CDR2 FQGTGA. The CDR3 is 16 residues long. CDR3 in DNA: TGTGCCAGCAGCTTACACGGAGGGATACGCACAGATACGCAGTATTTT. It codes for CASSLHGGIRTDTQYF. The complete variable domain, with remaining parts taken from reference TRBV7-3 and TRBJ2-3, reads GAGVSQTPSNKVTEKGKYVELRCDPISGHTALYWYRQSLGQGPEFLIYFQGTGAADDSGLPNDRFFAVRPEGSVSTLKIQRTERGDSAVYLCASSLHGGIRTDTQYFGPGTRLTVL.

The chain uses TRBV7-8 and TRBJ2-7; TRBD2 matches at 7 bases. This CDR3 comprises 14 residues. Germline CDR1 is SGHVS and CDR2 is FQNEAQ. V was clipped by 3 bases and J by 2 bases; unmatched bases: 4. As DNA, the CDR3 is TGTGCCAGCAGCTTGAGCGGGAACACCTACGAGCAGTACTTC. It encodes CASSLSGNTYEQYF.

The V and J genes are TRBV28 and TRBJ2-5, with unresolved D. The CDR3 is made up of 12 amino acids. Germline assignment: CDR1 MDHEN and CDR2 SYDVKM. The V and J ends lost 6 bases and 5 bases respectively, with 10 bases between them. DNA of the CDR3: TGTGCCAGCAGCCTCTCGGAGGAGACCCAGTACTTC. Translation: CASSLSEETQYF.

This sequence joins TRBV28 and TRBJ2-1; TRBD1 agrees at 8 bases. Trimming removed 5 bases from V and 10 bases from J; junction bases left unmatched: 16. Looked up from germline, CDR1 is MDHEN and CDR2 is SYDVKM. CDR3 length equals 16 residues. The CDR3 is CASSIPTGQVAREQFF. CDR3 bases: TGTGCCAGCAGTATACCGACGGGACAGGTCGCGCGGGAGCAGTTCTTC.

The V call is TRBV28, the J call TRBJ1-3; a possible D gene is TRBD1 (5 bases). V gave up 6 bases and J gave up 0 bases, with 15 bases separating them. The CDR3 extends over 16 amino acids. Germline V gene data show CDR1 as MDHEN and CDR2 as SYDVKM. Here the CDR3 DNA reads TGTGCCAGCAGGGCGGGACTGTTTAACTCTGGAAACACCATATATTTT. Its translation: CASRAGLFNSGNTIYF.

The V gene is TRBV10-3, the J gene TRBJ2-3; TRBD1 matches at 9 bases. The CDR3 covers 18 residues. With V trimmed by 0 bases and J by 2 bases, 9 bases remained unmatched. Germline CDR1 reads ENHRY; CDR2 reads SYGVKD. CDR3 in DNA: TGTGCCATCAGTGAGTCTGGGACAGGGATTCCAGTCACAGATACGCAGTATTTT. It codes for CAISESGTGIPVTDTQYF.

The chain combines TRBV2 with TRBJ1-2; D remains ambiguous. The CDR3 is 15 amino acids. Germline V gene sequence: CDR1 SNHLY, CDR2 FYNNEI. With 8 bases removed from V and 6 bases from J, the gap between germline ends came to 22 bases. Here the CDR3 DNA reads TGTGCCAGCGCCTCCTCCCTCGGGGAATCGGATGGCTACACCTTC. Its protein is CASASSLGESDGYTF.

The rearrangement links TRBV7-9 to TRBJ1-1; 10 bases line up with TRBD1. The CDR3 consists of 16 residues. The germline CDR1 and CDR2 sequences are SEHNR and FQNEAQ (reference sequence). The V and J ends lost 6 bases and 5 bases, in that order; junction bases with no gene match: 12. In DNA form, the CDR3 reads TGTGCCAGCAGTACCGGGACAGGGGCCGGGAAGACTGAAGCTTTCTTT. It codes for CASSTGTGAGKTEAFF.

J is TRBJ2-1 and V is TRBV7-2, with D uncertain. The germline CDR1 and CDR2 sequences are SGHTA and FQGNSA. V lost 6 bases to trimming and J lost 1 base, with 13 bases between them. The CDR3 consists of 15 residues. CDR3 protein: CASRSDWVSYNEQFF. The DNA of the CDR3 is TGTGCCAGCAGGTCCGACTGGGTATCCTACAATGAGCAGTTCTTC.

The genes are TRBV28 and TRBJ2-7, with TRBD2 identical over 10 bases. Trimming cost V 7 bases and J 3 bases; bases outside gene matches: 9. The CDR3 loop spans 15 amino acids. Looked up from germline, CDR1 is MDHEN and CDR2 is SYDVKM. The CDR3 protein is CASTYSGRPNYEQYF. As DNA, the CDR3 is TGTGCCAGCACCTATAGCGGGAGGCCGAACTACGAGCAGTACTTC.

The CDR3 bases are TGCGCCAGCAGACTTTATTCCTACAATGAGCAGTTCTTC. This codes for CASRLYSYNEQFF. This chain links TRBV5-1 with TRBJ2-1; D is ambiguous. Germline V lookup: CDR1 SGHRS, CDR2 YFSETQ. The CDR3 runs to 13 residues. The germline V and J ends were trimmed by 5 bases and 1 base, with 7 bases remaining between them. The entire variable domain, with the rest obtained from reference TRBV5-1 and TRBJ2-1, is as follows: KAGVTQTPRYLIKTRGQQVTLSCSPISGHRSVSWYQQTPGQGLQFLFEYFSETQRNKGNFPGRFSGRQFSNSRSEMNVSTLELGDSALYLCASRLYSYNEQFFGPGTRLTVL.

The chain recombines TRBV2 with TRBJ1-1; TRBD1 might be the D (6 bases). The CDR3 length is 12 residues. Trimming pared 7 bases from V and 7 bases from J, leaving 13 bases between. The germline CDR1 and CDR2 sequences are SNHLY and FYNNEI. CDR3 DNA sequence: TGTGCCAGCATGCCCGGACAGCTTGAAGCTTTCTTT. Encoded protein: CASMPGQLEAFF.

This clone was seen only once. CDR3 sequence reads: CASSTRDRDTGEQYF. The CDR3 coding sequence is TGTGCCAGCAGTACCCGGGACAGGGACACGGGGGAGCAGTACTTC. This chain uses TRBV6-1 with TRBJ2-7, with 9 bases aligning to TRBD1. Losses at the gene ends were 5 bases for V and 7 bases for J; bases not matched to a gene: 12. The germline V gene has CDR1 MNHNS and CDR2 SASEGT. This CDR3 region has 15 residues.

Remarks on this clone: This sample also contains other DNA sequences that code for the same CDR3. The chain has TRBV7-9 and TRBJ2-5; D not certain. The V end was cut by 6 bases, the J end by 5 bases, with 13 bases between. This CDR3 is 13 amino acids long. CDR1 and CDR2 (germline): SEHNR, FQNEAQ (reference sequence). This chain's CDR3 is CASSPSLVETQYF. The CDR3, as DNA: TGTGCCAGCAGTCCGAGCTTGGTCGAGACCCAGTACTTC.

The CDR3 loop reads CASSFSRTSGGLSYEQYF. The CDR3 nucleotides are TGTGCCAGCAGCTTTAGCAGGACTAGCGGGGGCCTTTCCTACGAGCAGTACTTC. V and J are TRBV7-8 and TRBJ2-7; 13 bases are a match to TRBD2. The CDR3 sequence is 18 residues long. The germline V gene has CDR1 SGHVS and CDR2 FQNEAQ. Losses at the gene ends were 3 bases for V and 1 base for J; bases not matched to a gene: 9.

This rearrangement joins TRBV4-1 to TRBJ2-1; TRBD2 is a possible D gene (6 bases). CDR1 is MGHRA, CDR2 YSYEKL, per germline. Trimming pared 3 bases from V and 10 bases from J, leaving 16 bases between. This CDR3 region has 14 residues. The chain's CDR3 is CASSHPTGVAEQFF. Written as DNA, the CDR3 is TGCGCCAGCAGCCATCCTACGGGGGTAGCGGAGCAGTTCTTC.